This TCR beta chain stems from a study of cytomegalovirus exposure and HLA in healthy donors. About this clone: No antigen is known for it.

Profiled with immunoSEQ multiplex PCR; TCRdb holds only in-frame clones, not every one. The table lists about 72,000 clones, around 94% of them singletons. Study-level results: The classifier was said to identify cytomegalovirus status with high specificity and sensitivity. The study recorded around 160 TCR beta chains that were cytomegalovirus-associated.

Trimming took 3 bases from V and 2 from J; bases not matched to a gene: 6. The CDR3 totals 15 residues. Germline assignment: CDR1 SGHNT and CDR2 YENEEA. The origin of this receptor is a woman aged 18 to 35 in good health and CMV-seropositive. The chain joins TRBV11-3 to TRBJ2-7; TRBD2 matches at 8 bases. Input material: PBMCs. This CDR3 is CASSFLRGAAYEQYF. CDR3 sequence (DNA): TGTGCCAGCAGCTTCTTGCGGGGGGCCGCCTACGAGCAGTACTTC.